This T cell receptor beta chain was retrieved from a study of blood T cell repertoires in COVID-19 (dated by TCRdb to the early 2020s). Turning to the overall study: The collaborator samples originated in the United States, Italy and Spain and spanned the acute and convalescent phases of COVID-19. Where HLA class I and class II types were available, the types were taken from metadata supplied by the sample provider, not from assay-based typing. The repertoires were released in a freely available public database intended as a resource for research on the immune response to SARS-CoV-2. The prospective study material was composed of cDNA or gDNA derived from T cells, B-cell-depleted T cells, or PBMCs. Sample metadata almost always included a de-identified subject ID, COVID-19 status, age in years and sex. Subjects who had been exposed to COVID-19, were actively infected with it, or had recovered from it provided the deeply sampled blood TCRbeta repertoires that made up the dataset. Samples came from the ongoing ImmuneRACE study (first 160 participants) plus 1,254 subjects from 6 global collaborators. Broad study findings and their caveats: Clinical and demographic metadata were provided uncurated, with the amount varying by source and participant.

A second Seattle source provided samples from volunteer blood donors who had recovered from COVID-19. Whole blood was collected in K2EDTA tubes by collaborating institutions according to the institutions' own protocols. Collaborator samples were shipped for TCRbeta analysis as frozen whole blood, isolated PBMCs, or DNA extracted from either sample type. TCRbeta CDR3 regions were amplified from genomic DNA using the immunoSEQ Assay, a bias-controlled multiplex PCR. Regarding the original processing steps: The number of nucleated cells in each sample was estimated by amplification of reference gene primers within the assay. Sequence reads were collapsed and filtered to measure the absolute abundance of every unique TCRbeta CDR3 rearrangement. Productive Simpson clonality was computed per sample as the square root of Simpson's diversity index over productive rearrangements. TCRdb stores this immuneACCESS table with in-frame sequences only. Part of the clones is absent; in the studies checked, under half of the shortfall reflects unresolved V genes, and no reason is known for the rest. D and trimming were read from the DNA, whereas the V and J calls and clone size are those reported in that table. The sample table holds some 150,000 clones, of which over 75% were seen once. The ten largest clones capture 1.2% of the sample.

Based on the germline V gene (reference sequence), the CDR1 and CDR2 sequences are MNHEY and SMNVEV. Counted from cysteine to phenylalanine, this CDR3 has 17 amino acids. The sequence is cut down to CDR3 DNA, 51 bases in frame from base 1. V loses 5 bases of germline sequence and J loses 7 bases, and the interval between the two ends is 23 bases. This clone has more than one count but fewer than ten. Its antigen is currently not known. Base qualities are not provided; no much larger clone lies one nucleotide away. The V gene is TRBV27 and the J gene is TRBJ2-2; TRBD2 is a weak D gene call, 6 bases matching. Sequencing was carried out using peripheral blood. The clonotype comes from a man in his 60s who had recovered from COVID-19. The CDR3 is CASSLVHLDPGGGELFF. The nucleotide sequence is TGTGCCAGCAGTCTTGTCCACCTGGACCCCGGGGGCGGGGAGCTGTTTTTT.